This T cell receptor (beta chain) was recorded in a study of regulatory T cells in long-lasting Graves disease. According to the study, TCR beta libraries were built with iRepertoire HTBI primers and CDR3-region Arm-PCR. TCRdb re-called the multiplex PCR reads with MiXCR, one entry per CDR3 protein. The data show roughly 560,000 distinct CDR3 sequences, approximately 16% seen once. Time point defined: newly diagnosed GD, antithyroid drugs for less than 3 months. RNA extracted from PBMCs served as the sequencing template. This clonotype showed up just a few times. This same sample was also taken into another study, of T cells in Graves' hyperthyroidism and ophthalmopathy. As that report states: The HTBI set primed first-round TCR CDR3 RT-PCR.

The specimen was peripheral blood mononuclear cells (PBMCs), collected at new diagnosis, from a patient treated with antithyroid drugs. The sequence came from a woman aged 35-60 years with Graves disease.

In nucleotides, the CDR3 is TGCAGTGCTAACCCGGGACAGAGCTCCTACGAGCAGTACTTC. Its translation: CSANPGQSSYEQYF. The chain recombines TRBV20-1 with TRBJ2-7, with TRBD1 identical over 7 bases. The CDR3 totals 14 residues. V trimming: 4 bases; J trimming: 0 bases; junction bases outside the gene matches: 6. Germline assignment: CDR1 DFQATT and CDR2 SNEGSKA (reference sequence).